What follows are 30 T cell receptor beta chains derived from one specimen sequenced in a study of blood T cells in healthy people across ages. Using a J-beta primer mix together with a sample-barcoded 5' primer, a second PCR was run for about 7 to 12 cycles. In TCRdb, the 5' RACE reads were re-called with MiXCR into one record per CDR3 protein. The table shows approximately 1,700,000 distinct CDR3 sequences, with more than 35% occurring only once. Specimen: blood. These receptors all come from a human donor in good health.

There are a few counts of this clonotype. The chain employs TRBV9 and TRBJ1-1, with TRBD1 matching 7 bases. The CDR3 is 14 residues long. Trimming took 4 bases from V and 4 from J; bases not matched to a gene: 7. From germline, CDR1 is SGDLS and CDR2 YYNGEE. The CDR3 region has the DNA TGTGCCAGCAGCATAGGGGGCGCGGGCACTGAAGCTTTCTTT. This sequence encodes CASSIGGAGTEAFF.

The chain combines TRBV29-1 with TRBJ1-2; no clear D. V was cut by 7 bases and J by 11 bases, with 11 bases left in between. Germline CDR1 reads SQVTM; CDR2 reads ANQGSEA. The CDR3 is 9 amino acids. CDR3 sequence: CSAVAGYTF. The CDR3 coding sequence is TGCAGCGCGGTTGCAGGATACACCTTC.

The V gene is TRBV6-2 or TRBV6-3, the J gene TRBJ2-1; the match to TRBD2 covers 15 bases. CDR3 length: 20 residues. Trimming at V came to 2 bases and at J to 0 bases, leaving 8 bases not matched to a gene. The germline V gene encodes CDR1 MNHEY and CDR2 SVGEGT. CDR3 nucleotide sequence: TGTGCCAGCAGTTACCCCGGGACTAGCGGGGGGTCGAGCTCCTACAATGAGCAGTTCTTC. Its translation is CASSYPGTSGGSSSYNEQFF.

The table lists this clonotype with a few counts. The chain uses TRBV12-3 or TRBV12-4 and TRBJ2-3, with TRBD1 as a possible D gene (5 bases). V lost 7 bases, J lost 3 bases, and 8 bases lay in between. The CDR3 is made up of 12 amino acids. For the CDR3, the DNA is TGTGCCAGCAAGTACAGGACAGATACGCAGTATTTT. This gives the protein CASKYRTDTQYF.

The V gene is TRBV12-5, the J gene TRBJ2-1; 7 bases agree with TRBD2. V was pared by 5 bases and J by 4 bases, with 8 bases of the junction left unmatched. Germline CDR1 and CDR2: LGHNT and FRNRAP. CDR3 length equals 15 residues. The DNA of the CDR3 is TGTGCTAGTGGTCCGGATCTAGCGGCTTACAATGAGCAGTTCTTC. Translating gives CASGPDLAAYNEQFF.

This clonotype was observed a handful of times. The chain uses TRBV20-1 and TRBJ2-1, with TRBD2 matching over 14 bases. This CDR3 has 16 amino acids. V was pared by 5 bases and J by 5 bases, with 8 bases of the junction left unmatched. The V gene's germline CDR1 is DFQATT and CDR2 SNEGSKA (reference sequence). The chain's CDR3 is CSAEGGLAGDNNEQFF. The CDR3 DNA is TGCAGTGCTGAGGGGGGACTAGCGGGGGACAACAATGAGCAGTTCTTC.

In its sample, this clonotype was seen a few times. The CDR3 here is CATSDGYSKETQYF. CDR3 bases: TGTGCCACCAGTGATGGATACAGTAAAGAGACCCAGTACTTC. V usage is TRBV24-1 and J usage is TRBJ2-5; D is unresolved. This CDR3 is 14 amino acids long. Trimming pared 3 bases from V and 3 bases from J, leaving 10 bases between. Germline CDR1 reads KGHDR; CDR2 reads SFDVKD.

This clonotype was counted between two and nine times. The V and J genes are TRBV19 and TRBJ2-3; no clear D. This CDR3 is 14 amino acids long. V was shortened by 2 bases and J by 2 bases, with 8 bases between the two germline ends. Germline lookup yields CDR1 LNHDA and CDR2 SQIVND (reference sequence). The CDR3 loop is CASSITANTDTQYF. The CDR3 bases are TGTGCCAGTAGTATAACAGCCAACACAGATACGCAGTATTTT.

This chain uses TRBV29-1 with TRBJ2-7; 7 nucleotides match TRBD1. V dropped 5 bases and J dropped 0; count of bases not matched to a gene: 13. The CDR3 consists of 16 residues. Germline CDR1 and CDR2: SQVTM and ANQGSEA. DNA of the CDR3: TGCAGCGTTTATGGCAGACAGGGCCGCGCCTCCTACGAGCAGTACTTC. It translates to CSVYGRQGRASYEQYF.

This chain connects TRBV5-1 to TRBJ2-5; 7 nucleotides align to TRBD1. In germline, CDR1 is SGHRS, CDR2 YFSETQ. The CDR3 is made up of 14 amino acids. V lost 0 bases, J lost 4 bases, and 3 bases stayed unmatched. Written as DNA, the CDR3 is TGCGCCAGCAGCTTGGAGGGGGCACGAGAGACCCAGTACTTC. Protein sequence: CASSLEGARETQYF. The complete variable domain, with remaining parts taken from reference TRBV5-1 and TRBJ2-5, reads KAGVTQTPRYLIKTRGQQVTLSCSPISGHRSVSWYQQTPGQGLQFLFEYFSETQRNKGNFPGRFSGRQFSNSRSEMNVSTLELGDSALYLCASSLEGARETQYFGPGTRLLVL.

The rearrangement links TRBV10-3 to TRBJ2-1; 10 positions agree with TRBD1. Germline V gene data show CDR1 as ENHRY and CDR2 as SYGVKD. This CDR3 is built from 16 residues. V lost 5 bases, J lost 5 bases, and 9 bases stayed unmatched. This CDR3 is CAISKSPGQGNNEQFF. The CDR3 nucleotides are TGTGCCATCAGTAAATCGCCGGGACAGGGGAACAATGAGCAGTTCTTC.

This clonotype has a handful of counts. The CDR3 spells CASSLTGFGSPLHF. The CDR3 nucleotides are TGTGCCAGCAGCTTAACAGGTTTCGGTTCACCCCTCCACTTT. The gene calls are TRBV7-9 and TRBJ1-6; TRBD1 is a possible D gene (5 bases). V lost 2 bases and J 9 bases, leaving 11 bases between the germline ends. The CDR3 loop spans 14 amino acids. Germline CDR1 is SEHNR and CDR2 is FQNEAQ (reference sequence).

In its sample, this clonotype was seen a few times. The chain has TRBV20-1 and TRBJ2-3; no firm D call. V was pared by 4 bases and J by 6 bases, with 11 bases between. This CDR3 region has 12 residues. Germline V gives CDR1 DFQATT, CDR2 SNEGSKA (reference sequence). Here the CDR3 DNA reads TGCAGTGCTAAATCCGATGCCGATACGCAGTATTTT. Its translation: CSAKSDADTQYF.

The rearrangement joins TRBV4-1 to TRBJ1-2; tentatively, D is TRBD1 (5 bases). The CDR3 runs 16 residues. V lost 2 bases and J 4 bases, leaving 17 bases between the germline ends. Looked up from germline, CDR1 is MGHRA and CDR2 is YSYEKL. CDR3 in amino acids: CASSQTSGRHPYGYTF. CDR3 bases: TGCGCCAGCAGCCAAACGTCAGGGAGGCACCCCTATGGCTACACCTTC.

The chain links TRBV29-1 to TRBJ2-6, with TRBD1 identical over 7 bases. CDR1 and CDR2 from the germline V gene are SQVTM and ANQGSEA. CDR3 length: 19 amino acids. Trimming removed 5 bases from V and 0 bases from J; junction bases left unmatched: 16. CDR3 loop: CSVLSGTEIANSGANVLTF. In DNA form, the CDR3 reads TGCAGCGTTTTATCCGGGACAGAAATTGCCAACTCTGGGGCCAACGTCCTGACTTTC.

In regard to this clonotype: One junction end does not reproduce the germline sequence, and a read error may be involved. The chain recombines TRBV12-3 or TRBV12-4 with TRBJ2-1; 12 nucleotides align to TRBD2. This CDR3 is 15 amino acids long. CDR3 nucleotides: TGTGCCAGCAGCCCCGCTAGCGGGGGGGAAATTGAGCGGTTCTTC. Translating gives CASSPASGGEIERFF.

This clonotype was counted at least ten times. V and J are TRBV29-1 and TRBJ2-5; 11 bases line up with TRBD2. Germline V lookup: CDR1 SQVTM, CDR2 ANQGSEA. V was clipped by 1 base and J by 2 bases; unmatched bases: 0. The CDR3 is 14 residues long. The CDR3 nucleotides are TGCAGCGTTGAAGTAGCGGGGGGGCAAGAGACCCAGTACTTC. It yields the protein CSVEVAGGQETQYF.

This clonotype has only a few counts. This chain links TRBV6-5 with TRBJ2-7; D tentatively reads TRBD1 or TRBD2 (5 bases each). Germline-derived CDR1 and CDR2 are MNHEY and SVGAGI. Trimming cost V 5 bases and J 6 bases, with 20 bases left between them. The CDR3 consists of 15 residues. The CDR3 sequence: CASSTFDGARVEQYF. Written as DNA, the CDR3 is TGTGCCAGCAGTACATTCGACGGGGCTAGGGTCGAGCAGTACTTC.

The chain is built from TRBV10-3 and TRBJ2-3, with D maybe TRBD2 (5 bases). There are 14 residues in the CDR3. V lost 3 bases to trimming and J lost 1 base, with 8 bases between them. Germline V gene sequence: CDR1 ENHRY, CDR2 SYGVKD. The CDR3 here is CAISEKGGTDTQYF. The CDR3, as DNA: TGTGCCATCAGTGAAAAGGGAGGCACAGATACGCAGTATTTT.

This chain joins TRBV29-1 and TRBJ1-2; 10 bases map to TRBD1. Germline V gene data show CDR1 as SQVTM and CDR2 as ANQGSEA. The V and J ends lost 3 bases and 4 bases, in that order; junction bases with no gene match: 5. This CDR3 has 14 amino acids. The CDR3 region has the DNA TGCAGCGTTGATAGAGACAGGGGGCTCTATGGCTACACCTTC. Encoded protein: CSVDRDRGLYGYTF.

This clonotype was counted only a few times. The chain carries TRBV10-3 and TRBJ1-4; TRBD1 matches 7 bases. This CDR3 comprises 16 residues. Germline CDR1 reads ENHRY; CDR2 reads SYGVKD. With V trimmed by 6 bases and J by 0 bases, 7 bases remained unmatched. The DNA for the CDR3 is TGTGCCATCAGCAGGGGGGGTGGAGCAACTAATGAAAAACTGTTTTTT. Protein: CAISRGGGATNEKLFF.

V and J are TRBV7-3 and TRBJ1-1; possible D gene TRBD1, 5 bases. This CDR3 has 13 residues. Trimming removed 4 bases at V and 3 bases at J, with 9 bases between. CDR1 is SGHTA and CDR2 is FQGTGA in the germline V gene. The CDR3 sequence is CASSSTRDTEAFF. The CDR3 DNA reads TGTGCCAGCAGCTCGACCAGGGACACTGAAGCTTTCTTT.

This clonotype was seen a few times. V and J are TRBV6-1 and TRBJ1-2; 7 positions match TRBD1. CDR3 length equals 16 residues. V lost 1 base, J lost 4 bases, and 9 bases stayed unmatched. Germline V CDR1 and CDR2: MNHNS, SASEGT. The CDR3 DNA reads TGTGCCAGCAGTGAAGTAGCCCTAGGGGGCACCTATGGCTACACCTTC. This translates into CASSEVALGGTYGYTF.

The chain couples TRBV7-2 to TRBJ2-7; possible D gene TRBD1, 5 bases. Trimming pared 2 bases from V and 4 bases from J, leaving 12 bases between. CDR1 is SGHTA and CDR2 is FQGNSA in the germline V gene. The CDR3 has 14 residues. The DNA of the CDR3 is TGTGCCAGCAGCTTATATCCAAAGGGGTACGAGCAGTACTTC. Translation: CASSLYPKGYEQYF.

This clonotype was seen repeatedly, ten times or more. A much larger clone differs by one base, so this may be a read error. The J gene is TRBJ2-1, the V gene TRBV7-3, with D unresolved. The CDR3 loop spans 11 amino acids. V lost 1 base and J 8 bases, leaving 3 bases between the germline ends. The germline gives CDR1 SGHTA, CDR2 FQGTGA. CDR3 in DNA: TGTGCCAGCAGCTTAAACCATGAGCAGTTCTTC. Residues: CASSLNHEQFF.

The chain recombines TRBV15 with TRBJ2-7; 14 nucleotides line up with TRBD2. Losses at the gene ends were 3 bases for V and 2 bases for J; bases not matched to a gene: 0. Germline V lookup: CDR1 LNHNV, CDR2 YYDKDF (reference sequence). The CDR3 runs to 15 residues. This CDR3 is CATSRGLAGAYEQYF. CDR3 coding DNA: TGTGCCACCAGCAGGGGACTAGCGGGGGCCTACGAGCAGTACTTC.

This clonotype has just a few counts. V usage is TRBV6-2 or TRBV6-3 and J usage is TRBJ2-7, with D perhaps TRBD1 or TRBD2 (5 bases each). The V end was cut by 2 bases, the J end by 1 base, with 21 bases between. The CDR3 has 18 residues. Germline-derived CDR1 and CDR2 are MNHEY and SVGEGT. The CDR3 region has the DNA TGTGCCAGCAGTTACGTCGTGTCGGGACCCAAATTTTCCTACGAGCAGTACTTC. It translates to CASSYVVSGPKFSYEQYF.

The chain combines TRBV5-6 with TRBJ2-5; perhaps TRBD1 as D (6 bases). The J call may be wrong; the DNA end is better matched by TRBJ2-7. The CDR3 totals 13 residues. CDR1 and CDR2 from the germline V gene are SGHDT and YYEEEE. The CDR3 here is CASSSVPGAEQYF. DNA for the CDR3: TGTGCCAGCAGCTCGGTCCCAGGGGCCGAGCAGTACTTC.

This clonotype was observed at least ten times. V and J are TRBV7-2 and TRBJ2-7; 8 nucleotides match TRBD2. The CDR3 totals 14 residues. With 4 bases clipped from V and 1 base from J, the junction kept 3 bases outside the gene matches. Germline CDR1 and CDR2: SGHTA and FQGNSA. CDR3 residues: CASSSPGGSYEQYF. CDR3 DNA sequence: TGTGCCAGCAGCTCGCCGGGGGGGTCCTACGAGCAGTACTTC.

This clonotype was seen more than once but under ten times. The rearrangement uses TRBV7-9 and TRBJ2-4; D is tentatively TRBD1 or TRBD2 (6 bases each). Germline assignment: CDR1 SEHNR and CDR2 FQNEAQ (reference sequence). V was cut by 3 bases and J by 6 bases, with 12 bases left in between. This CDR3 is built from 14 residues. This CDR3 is CASSFGGGGNIQYF. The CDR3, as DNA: TGTGCCAGCAGCTTCGGGGGCGGCGGAAACATTCAGTACTTC. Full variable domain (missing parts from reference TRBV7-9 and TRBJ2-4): DTGVSQNPRHKITKRGQNVTFRCDPISEHNRLYWYRQTLGQGPEFLTYFQNEAQLEKSRLLSDRFSAERPKGSFSTLEIQRTEQGDSAMYLCASSFGGGGNIQYFGAGTRLSVL.